This T cell receptor (beta chain) stems from a study of tumor-infiltrating lymphocytes in primary liver carcinoma. Reverse transcription of 450 to 500 ng total RNA with a constant-region primer produced TCR beta cDNA. Slightly modified ARM-PCR served as the procedure for the TCR beta libraries. These libraries came from three rounds of nested multiplex PCR. Running around 9 cycles apiece, the first two PCR rounds relied on TRBV1-TRBV30 forward primers together with a C-beta reverse primer. TCRdb re-derived calls from the multiplex PCR reads in MiXCR, one entry per CDR3 protein. The data show 90,000 to 150,000 distinct CDR3 sequences, with approximately 68% seen just once and more than 8% held by the top ten. As for this clonotype: At one of its ends the junction is not consistent with the germline gene, which may arise from a read error.

Co-extracted RNA and DNA came from around 20-30 mg of unsorted bulk tissue. This CDR3 comprises 14 residues. Germline V gene sequence: CDR1 GTSNPN, CDR2 SVGIG (reference sequence). This receptor was obtained from a woman aged 60-75 years with primary liver carcinoma and hepatitis B virus infection. Sequencing was performed on tumor-adjacent normal liver tissue. The chain recombines TRBV30 with TRBJ1-4, with unresolved D. Here the CDR3 DNA reads TGTGCCTGGAGTCTAGGCGGGCACGGTGAAAAACCGTTTTTT. It encodes CAWSLGGHGEKPFF.